These 26 T cell receptor beta chains share one sample of origin, sequenced in a study of human T cells and chemical hapten exposure. MiXCR was run by TCRdb on the RACE reads, yielding one entry per CDR3 protein. The data contain around 300,000 distinct CDR3 sequences, around 7% of them seen just once; the ten biggest clones take up 8% to 9%. The sample's time point: patch test 1, 2 weeks after DPC sensitization. Noted treatment: therapeutic diphenylcyclopropenone sensitization with weekly scalp DPC. The starting material was whole blood, obtained in connection with sensitization to the hapten diphenylcyclopropenone (DPC). The source of these receptors is a woman between 18 and 30 years old with alopecia areata. Some clones in this sample may be carry-over from other donors' samples.

The chain is built from TRBV4-2 and TRBJ1-5; D gene uncertain. Trimming removed 0 bases at V and 1 base at J, with 7 bases between. The CDR3 covers 15 residues. Germline V lookup: CDR1 LGHNA, CDR2 YNFKEQ. CDR3 in DNA: TGTGCCAGCAGCCAAGAGATAGGGAGCAATCAGCCCCAGCATTTT. Translating gives CASSQEIGSNQPQHF.

This chain uses TRBV7-6 with TRBJ2-1; D perhaps matches TRBD1 (5 bases). V lost 1 base, J lost 4 bases, and 8 bases lay in between. Germline CDR1 and CDR2: SGHVS and FNYEAQ. This CDR3 region has 14 residues. CDR3 nucleotide sequence: TGTGCCAGCAGCTTAGAGACAGATTACAATGAGCAGTTCTTC. This sequence encodes CASSLETDYNEQFF.

This clonotype has more than one count but fewer than ten. V is TRBV5-1 and J is TRBJ2-1, with 8 bases that match TRBD1. CDR1 and CDR2 from the germline V gene are SGHRS and YFSETQ. There are 16 residues in the CDR3. With V trimmed by 2 bases and J by 7 bases, 11 bases remained unmatched. CDR3 sequence (DNA): TGCGCCAGCAGCTTAACAGGGGGTCAGGGGTCGAATGAGCAGTTCTTC. It translates to CASSLTGGQGSNEQFF.

This clonotype was seen at least ten times. The chain joins TRBV6-5 to TRBJ2-7; possibly TRBD2 for D (5 bases). CDR1 is MNHEY and CDR2 is SVGAGI in the germline V gene. The CDR3 has 14 residues. V gave up 8 bases and J gave up 2 bases, with 16 bases separating them. The DNA of the CDR3 is TGTGCCAGCTACCCCGCGACGGGAACCTACGAGCAGTACTTC. This translates into CASYPATGTYEQYF.

This clonotype was picked up many times. DNA for the CDR3: TGTGCCAGCAGTTCCCCTAGCGGGGGGGACACAGATACGCAGTATTTT. It translates to CASSSPSGGDTDTQYF. J is TRBJ2-3 and V is TRBV28; 12 bases match TRBD2. The V segment lost 4 bases and the J segment 2 bases; nucleotides outside the gene matches: 4. The CDR3 is 16 amino acids. CDR1 is MDHEN, CDR2 SYDVKM, per germline.

The gene calls are TRBV7-9 and TRBJ1-1; no reliable D call. Germline-derived CDR1 and CDR2 are SEHNR and FQNEAQ (reference sequence). V was clipped by 0 bases and J by 3 bases, with 8 bases between them. The CDR3 consists of 14 residues. CDR3 DNA: TGTGCCAGCAGCTTAGCCGGAGGCTACACTGAAGCTTTCTTT. This sequence encodes CASSLAGGYTEAFF.

The chain uses TRBV4-3 and TRBJ2-1; the match to TRBD2 covers 8 bases. The trim removed 1 base at V and 8 bases at J, leaving 16 bases unmatched. CDR3 length: 18 residues. In germline, CDR1 is LGHNA, CDR2 YSLEER. The CDR3 DNA reads as TGCGCCAGCAGCCAAGGGACCTGGGGAGCGGGGGACACTGATGAGCAGTTCTTC. Its translation is CASSQGTWGAGDTDEQFF.

This clonotype was recorded a few times. The V gene is TRBV7-9, the J gene TRBJ1-3, with D maybe TRBD1 (6 bases). Germline loops: CDR1 SEHNR, CDR2 FQNEAQ (reference sequence). V shed 5 bases and J shed 4 bases, with 21 bases lying between them. CDR3 length equals 17 residues. CDR3 sequence reads: CASSPPGQEGVGNTIYF. Written as DNA, the CDR3 is TGTGCCAGCAGCCCTCCCGGCCAGGAGGGGGTAGGAAACACCATATATTTT.

This chain links TRBV4-1 with TRBJ1-4; the D is unclear. Germline V lookup: CDR1 MGHRA, CDR2 YSYEKL. V lost 4 bases to trimming and J lost 0 bases, with 18 bases between them. The CDR3 has 18 amino acids. CDR3 residues: CASSREGPLTATNEKLFF. CDR3 nucleotide sequence: TGCGCCAGCAGCCGAGAAGGTCCGCTAACTGCAACTAATGAAAAACTGTTTTTT.

The sample holds a few counts of this clonotype. The chain has TRBV29-1 and TRBJ1-1, with TRBD1 as a possible D gene (5 bases). V shed 4 bases and J shed 4 bases, with 16 bases lying between them. CDR3 length: 14 residues. Germline V gene lookup returns CDR1 SQVTM and CDR2 ANQGSEA. The CDR3 loop is CSVAVGGAGTEAFF. The CDR3, as DNA: TGCAGCGTTGCGGTGGGGGGTGCGGGCACTGAAGCTTTCTTT.

At least ten counts were recorded for this clonotype. The V call is TRBV9, the J call TRBJ2-3, with D possibly being TRBD2 (5 bases). CDR1 and CDR2 from the germline V gene are SGDLS and YYNGEE. This CDR3 is built from 15 residues. Trimming removed 0 bases at V and 1 base at J, with 9 bases between. The CDR3 region is CASSVAGFRTDTQYF. CDR3 coding DNA: TGTGCCAGCAGCGTAGCGGGATTTCGCACAGATACGCAGTATTTT. Full variable domain (missing parts from reference TRBV9 and TRBJ2-3): DSGVTQTPKHLITATGQRVTLRCSPRSGDLSVYWYQQSLDQGLQFLIQYYNGEERAKGNILERFSAQQFPDLHSELNLSSLELGDSALYFCASSVAGFRTDTQYFGPGTRLTVL.

In this sample, this clonotype turned up a few times. The CDR3 sequence is CASSQVGQMPWIDSNTGELFF. DNA for the CDR3: TGCGCCAGCAGCCAGGTTGGACAGATGCCTTGGATCGATTCGAACACCGGGGAGCTGTTTTTT. This sequence joins TRBV4-3 and TRBJ2-2; a possible D gene is TRBD1 (6 bases). The germline V gene encodes CDR1 LGHNA and CDR2 YSLEER. Between the trimmed V and J ends, which lost 3 bases and 0 bases, there was a span of 26 bases. This CDR3 comprises 21 residues.

This clonotype was counted many times. This chain joins TRBV12-3 or TRBV12-4 and TRBJ1-5; D not resolved. V lost 3 bases and J 4 bases, leaving 7 bases between the germline ends. The CDR3 is 13 amino acids. As DNA, the CDR3 is TGTGCCAGCAGTTTGGCGGAAAATCAGCCCCAGCATTTT. It yields the protein CASSLAENQPQHF.

The chain employs TRBV20-1 and TRBJ1-5; D is uncertain. The germline V gene encodes CDR1 DFQATT and CDR2 SNEGSKA (reference sequence). The ends were cut back, 6 bases at V and 0 bases at J, with 24 bases in the middle. The CDR3 totals 18 residues. In DNA form, the CDR3 reads TGCAGTGCCACAGCAACGATGTGGCGGAGTTATAGCAATCAGCCCCAGCATTTT. Translation: CSATATMWRSYSNQPQHF.

This clonotype has a handful of counts. The chain uses TRBV20-1 and TRBJ1-2, with 9 bases identical to TRBD1. J lost 8 bases, V lost 2 bases, and 12 bases had no gene match. Germline V lookup: CDR1 DFQATT, CDR2 SNEGSKA (reference sequence). This CDR3 is 15 amino acids long. DNA of the CDR3: TGCAGTGCTAGACGCTACCGGGACAGGGTCGAGGGCTACACCTTC. Translated: CSARRYRDRVEGYTF.

The V and J genes are TRBV20-1 and TRBJ2-5; 12 nucleotides line up with TRBD2. Germline V gives CDR1 DFQATT, CDR2 SNEGSKA (reference sequence). CDR3 length: 12 residues. V trimming: 5 bases; J trimming: 8 bases; junction bases outside the gene matches: 3. The CDR3 DNA reads TGCAGTGCTCGACTAGCGGGGGTAACCCAGTACTTC. It encodes CSARLAGVTQYF.

This clonotype appeared many times. This chain links TRBV29-1 with TRBJ1-1; D is unclear. V lost 0 bases to trimming and J lost 1 base, with 9 bases between them. The germline V gene has CDR1 SQVTM and CDR2 ANQGSEA. This CDR3 is 14 amino acids long. The CDR3 DNA reads TGCAGCGTTGAAGAATTGAGCCCGAACACTGAAGCTTTCTTT. It encodes CSVEELSPNTEAFF.

On this clonotype itself: Possible read error: a much larger clone is one base away. The V call is TRBV9, the J call TRBJ2-3, with a tentative D call TRBD2 (6 bases). Looked up from germline, CDR1 is SGDLS and CDR2 is YYNGEE. Trimming removed 2 bases from V and 2 bases from J, with 12 bases in between. The CDR3 is 15 amino acids. The CDR3, as DNA: TGTGCCAGCAGCGTTGTAGGGGAGGACACAGATACGCAGTATTTT. Protein product: CASSVVGEDTDTQYF.

This chain joins TRBV5-6 and TRBJ2-2; 11 bases fit TRBD1. The J segment lost 6 bases and the V segment lost 3 bases, leaving 13 bases of the junction unmatched. This CDR3 comprises 18 residues. Germline V gene data show CDR1 as SGHDT and CDR2 as YYEEEE. CDR3 protein: CASSSRSFGQGAAGELFF. Here the CDR3 DNA reads TGTGCCAGCAGCTCGAGGTCGTTCGGACAGGGGGCGGCCGGGGAGCTGTTTTTT. The whole variable domain, filled in from reference TRBV5-6 and TRBJ2-2, reads DAGVTQSPTHLIKTRGQQVTLRCSPKSGHDTVSWYQQALGQGPQFIFQYYEEEERQRGNFPDRFSGHQFPNYSSELNVNALLLGDSALYLCASSSRSFGQGAAGELFFGEGSRLTVL.

The CDR3 here is CASSQDEKWREQYF. The DNA of the CDR3 is TGCGCCAGCAGCCAAGATGAGAAATGGCGCGAGCAGTACTTC. J is TRBJ2-7 and V is TRBV4-3; D unresolved. The CDR3 contains 14 residues. Germline V gene sequence: CDR1 LGHNA, CDR2 YSLEER. Trimming took 0 bases from V and 6 from J, leaving 12 bases between them.

This clonotype has a handful of counts. The chain couples TRBV20-1 to TRBJ1-2; D gene unclear. The CDR3 has 14 amino acids. V was trimmed by 3 bases and J by 0 bases, leaving 11 bases between them. Looked up from germline, CDR1 is DFQATT and CDR2 is SNEGSKA (reference sequence). Here the CDR3 reads CSASNSGTNYGYTF. As DNA, the CDR3 is TGCAGTGCTAGCAACAGCGGAACTAACTATGGCTACACCTTC.

With respect to this clonotype: One base away lies a much larger clone, so this may be a sequencing read error. The rearrangement uses TRBV12-3 or TRBV12-4 and TRBJ1-1, with unresolved D. The CDR3 runs 14 residues. Trimming pared 6 bases from V and 0 bases from J, leaving 11 bases between. The CDR3 bases are TGTGCCAGCAGGACGTCTCATTTGAACACTGAAGCTTTCTTT. It translates to CASRTSHLNTEAFF.

This clonotype was detected only a few times. The CDR3 coding sequence is TGTGCCAGCAGTTACTCCGGACAGGCAGGTGCCCAGTACTTC. Its translation: CASSYSGQAGAQYF. The chain links TRBV6-5 to TRBJ2-5; TRBD1 agrees at 7 bases. CDR3 length: 14 residues. CDR1 is MNHEY, CDR2 SVGAGI, per germline. With 0 bases clipped from V and 9 bases from J, the junction kept 7 bases outside the gene matches.

The gene calls are TRBV25-1 and TRBJ1-2, with D hard to call. The CDR3 contains 15 residues. V was shortened by 5 bases and J by 3 bases, with 16 bases between the two germline ends. The germline CDR1 and CDR2 sequences are MGHDK and SYGVNS. CDR3 sequence (DNA): TGTGCCAGCAGTCTAGCGGGAGGAGGGCACTATGGCTACACCTTC. Its protein product is CASSLAGGGHYGYTF.

The V call is TRBV6-2 or TRBV6-3, the J call TRBJ2-3; TRBD2 matches 7 bases. V lost 5 bases to trimming and J lost 4 bases; unmatched junction nucleotides: 9. In germline, CDR1 is MNHEY, CDR2 SVGEGT. The CDR3 runs 15 residues. CDR3 in DNA: TGTGCCAGCAGTCCCGTCGGGGGGACCCCAGATACGCAGTATTTT. Translating gives CASSPVGGTPDTQYF.

Ten or more counts support this clonotype. This sequence may be a read error, since a much larger clone differs from it by one base. The chain joins TRBV7-2 to TRBJ2-3; no reliable D call. Germline values: CDR1 SGHTA, CDR2 FQGNSA. The CDR3 is made up of 13 amino acids. Trimming cost V 1 base and J 2 bases, with 4 bases left between them. The CDR3 DNA reads TGTGCCAGCAGCTTAGACATCACAGATACGCAGTATTTT. The encoded protein is CASSLDITDTQYF.